This T cell receptor beta chain comes out of a study of cytomegalovirus exposure and HLA in healthy donors. Findings and limits, study-wide: Most TCR sequences were uncommon, yet certain public TCRs appeared in many donors. Within an earlier analysis, most TCR beta V segments proved productive either about 87% or about 30% of the time.

A remark on this clone: Its antigen is still unknown.

CDR3 length: 13 amino acids. From germline, CDR1 is MDHEN and CDR2 SYDVKM. Trimming left V 2 bases short and J 9 bases short, with 11 bases between. PCR primers comprised 60 Vbeta and 13 Jbeta primers. The protocol was immunoSEQ multiplex PCR, while the TCRdb copy is restricted to in-frame clones and leaves out a portion. The data contain about 130,000 clones, 81% of them singletons. The sequencing input was PBMCs. J is TRBJ1-5 and V is TRBV28; D not resolved. This sequence was found in a man younger than 35 in good health and CMV-seronegative. CDR3 coding DNA: TGTGCCAGCAGTTTACACGGTGAGGGGCCCCAGCATTTT. This codes for CASSLHGEGPQHF.